The entry below describes one T cell receptor beta chain. J was trimmed by 3 bases and V by 7 bases; bases with no gene match: 5. Germline values: CDR1 LNHDA, CDR2 SQIVND (reference sequence). CDR3 length: 14 residues. In the study's own analysis: The authors estimated nucleated cell counts from reference gene primer amplification. Assay used: immunoSEQ multiplex PCR; TCRdb lists only in-frame clones, some missing. V, J and clone size derive from that table, while D and trimming were established from the DNA sequence. The sample shows 200,000 to 250,000 clones, 85% of them seen only once. These data come from a study of blood T cell repertoires in COVID-19. Looking at the study overall: Specimens from acute and convalescent COVID-19 originated in the United States, Italy and Spain. Nucleic acid was either cDNA or gDNA, and it came from T cells, B-cell-depleted T cells, or PBMCs.

The sequenced material came from peripheral blood. The sequence came from a man aged 40-55 years with acute or convalescent COVID-19. This chain connects TRBV19 to TRBJ2-2; 7 bases line up with TRBD2. The CDR3, as DNA: TGTGCCAGTACCCTGGGGAGGGACACCGGGGAGCTGTTTTTT. It is translated as CASTLGRDTGELFF.